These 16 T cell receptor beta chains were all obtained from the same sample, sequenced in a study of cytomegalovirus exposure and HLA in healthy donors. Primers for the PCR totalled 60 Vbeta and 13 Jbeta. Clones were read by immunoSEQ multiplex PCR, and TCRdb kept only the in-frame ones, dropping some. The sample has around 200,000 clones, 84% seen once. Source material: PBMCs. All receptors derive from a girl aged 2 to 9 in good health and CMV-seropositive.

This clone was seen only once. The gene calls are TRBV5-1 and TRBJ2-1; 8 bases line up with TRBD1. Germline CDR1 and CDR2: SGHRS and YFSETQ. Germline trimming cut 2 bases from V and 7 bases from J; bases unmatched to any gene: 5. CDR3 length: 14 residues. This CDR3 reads CASSFQWTGNEQFF. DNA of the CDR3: TGCGCCAGCAGCTTTCAATGGACAGGGAATGAGCAGTTCTTC. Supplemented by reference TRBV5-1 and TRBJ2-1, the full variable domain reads KAGVTQTPRYLIKTRGQQVTLSCSPISGHRSVSWYQQTPGQGLQFLFEYFSETQRNKGNFPGRFSGRQFSNSRSEMNVSTLELGDSALYLCASSFQWTGNEQFFGPGTRLTVL.

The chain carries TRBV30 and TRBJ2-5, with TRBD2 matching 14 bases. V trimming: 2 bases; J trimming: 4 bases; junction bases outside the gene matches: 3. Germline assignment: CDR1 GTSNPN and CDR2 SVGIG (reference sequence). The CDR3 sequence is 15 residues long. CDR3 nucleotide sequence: TGTGCCTGGAGTACAGGACTAGCGGGAGGAGAGACCCAGTACTTC. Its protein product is CAWSTGLAGGETQYF.

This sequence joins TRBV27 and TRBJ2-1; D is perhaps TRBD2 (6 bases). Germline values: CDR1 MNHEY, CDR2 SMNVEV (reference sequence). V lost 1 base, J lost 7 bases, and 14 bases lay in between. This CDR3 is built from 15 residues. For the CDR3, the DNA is TGTGCCAGCAGTTTATTGAGCGGGCAGTATAATGAGCAGTTCTTC. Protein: CASSLLSGQYNEQFF.

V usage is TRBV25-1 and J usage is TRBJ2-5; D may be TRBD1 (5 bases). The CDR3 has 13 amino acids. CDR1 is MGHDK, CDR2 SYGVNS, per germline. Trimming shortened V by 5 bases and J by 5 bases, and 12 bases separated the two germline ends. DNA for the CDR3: TGTGCCAGCAGTCCACAGGCGAGGGAGACCCAGTACTTC. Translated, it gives CASSPQARETQYF.

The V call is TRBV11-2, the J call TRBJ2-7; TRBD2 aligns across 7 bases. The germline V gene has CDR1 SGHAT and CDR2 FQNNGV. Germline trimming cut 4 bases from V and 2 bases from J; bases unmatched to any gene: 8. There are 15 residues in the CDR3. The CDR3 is CASSSNSGLTYEQYF. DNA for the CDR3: TGTGCCAGCAGCTCAAATAGCGGGCTGACCTACGAGCAGTACTTC. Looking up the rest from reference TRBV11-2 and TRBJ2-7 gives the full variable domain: EAGVAQSPRYKIIEKRQSVAFWCNPISGHATLYWYQQILGQGPKLLIQFQNNGVVDDSQLPKDRFSAERLKGVDSTLKIQPAKLEDSAVYLCASSSNSGLTYEQYFGPGTRLTVT.

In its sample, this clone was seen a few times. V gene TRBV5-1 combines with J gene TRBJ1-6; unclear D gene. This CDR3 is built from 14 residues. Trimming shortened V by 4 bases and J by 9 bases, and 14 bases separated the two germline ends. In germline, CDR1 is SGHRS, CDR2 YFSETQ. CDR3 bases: TGCGCCAGCAGCCCCGGCGGGGAAAGTTCACCCCTCCACTTT. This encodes CASSPGGESSPLHF.

The DNA for the CDR3 is TGTGCCACCAGCAGAGATCGATCCCAGGACAGGGCAAACACCATATATTTT. This codes for CATSRDRSQDRANTIYF. The chain links TRBV15 to TRBJ1-3, with 8 bases identical to TRBD1. The CDR3 is made up of 17 amino acids. V dropped 0 bases and J dropped 6; count of bases not matched to a gene: 10. The germline V gene has CDR1 LNHNV and CDR2 YYDKDF (reference sequence).

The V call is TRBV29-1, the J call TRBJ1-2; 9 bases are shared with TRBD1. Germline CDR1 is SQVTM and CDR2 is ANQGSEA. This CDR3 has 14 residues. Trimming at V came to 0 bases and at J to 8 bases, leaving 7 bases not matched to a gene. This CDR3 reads CSVEDPGQGRGYTF. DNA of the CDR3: TGCAGCGTTGAAGATCCGGGACAGGGTCGAGGCTACACCTTC.

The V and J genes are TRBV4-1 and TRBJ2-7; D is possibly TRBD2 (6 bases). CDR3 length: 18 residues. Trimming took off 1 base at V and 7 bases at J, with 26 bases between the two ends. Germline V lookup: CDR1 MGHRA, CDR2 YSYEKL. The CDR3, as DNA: TGCGCCAGCAGCCAAGGCTCCCTGGAGGGGTTCGGTAGAGTGGAGCAGTACTTC. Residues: CASSQGSLEGFGRVEQYF.

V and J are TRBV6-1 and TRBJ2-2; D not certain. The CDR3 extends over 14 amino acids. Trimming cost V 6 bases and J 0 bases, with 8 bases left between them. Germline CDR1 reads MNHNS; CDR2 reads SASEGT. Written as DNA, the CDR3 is TGTGCCAGCAGAGAGCTGACGAACACCGGGGAGCTGTTTTTT. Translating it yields CASRELTNTGELFF.

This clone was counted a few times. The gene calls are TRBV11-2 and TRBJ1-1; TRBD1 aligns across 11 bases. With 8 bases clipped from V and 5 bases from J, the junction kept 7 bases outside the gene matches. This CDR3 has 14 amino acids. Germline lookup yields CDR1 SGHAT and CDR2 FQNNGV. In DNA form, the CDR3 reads TGTGCCAGCTACCCTGGACAGGGGGCAACTGAAGCTTTCTTT. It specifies CASYPGQGATEAFF.

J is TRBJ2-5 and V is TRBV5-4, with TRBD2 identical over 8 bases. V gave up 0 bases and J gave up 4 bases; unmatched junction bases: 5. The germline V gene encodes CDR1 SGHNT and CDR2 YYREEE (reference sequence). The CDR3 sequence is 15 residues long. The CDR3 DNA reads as TGTGCCAGCAGCTTGGTCTCGGGAGGGAGAGAGACCCAGTACTTC. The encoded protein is CASSLVSGGRETQYF.

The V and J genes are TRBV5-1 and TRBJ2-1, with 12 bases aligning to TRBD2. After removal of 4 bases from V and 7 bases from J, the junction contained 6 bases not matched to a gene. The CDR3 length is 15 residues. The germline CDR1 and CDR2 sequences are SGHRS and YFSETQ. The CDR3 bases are TGCGCCAGCAGCCCTAGCGGGAGGGCGAGGAATGAGCAGTTCTTC. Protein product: CASSPSGRARNEQFF.

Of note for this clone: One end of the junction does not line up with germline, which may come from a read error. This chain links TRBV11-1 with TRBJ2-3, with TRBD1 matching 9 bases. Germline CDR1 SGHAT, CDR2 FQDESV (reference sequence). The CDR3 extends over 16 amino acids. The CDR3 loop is CASSFSPDRGTDTQYF. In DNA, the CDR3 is TGTGCCAGCAGCTTTTCTCCGGACAGGGGCACTGATACGCAGTATTTT.

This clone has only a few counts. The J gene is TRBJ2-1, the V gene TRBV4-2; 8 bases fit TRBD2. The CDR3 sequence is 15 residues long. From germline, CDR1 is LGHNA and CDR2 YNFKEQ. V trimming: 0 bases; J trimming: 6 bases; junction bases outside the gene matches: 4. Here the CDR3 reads CASSQELAGPNEQFF. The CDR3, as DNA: TGTGCCAGCAGCCAAGAGCTAGCGGGTCCCAATGAGCAGTTCTTC.

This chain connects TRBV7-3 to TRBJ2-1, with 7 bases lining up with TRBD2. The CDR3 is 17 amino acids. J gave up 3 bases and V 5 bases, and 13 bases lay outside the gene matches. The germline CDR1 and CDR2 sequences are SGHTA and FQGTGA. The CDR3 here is CASSHPGGSVYYNEQFF. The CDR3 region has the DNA TGTGCCAGCAGCCACCCGGGGGGTTCGGTCTACTACAATGAGCAGTTCTTC. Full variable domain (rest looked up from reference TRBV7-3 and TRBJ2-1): GAGVSQTPSNKVTEKGKYVELRCDPISGHTALYWYRQSLGQGPEFLIYFQGTGAADDSGLPNDRFFAVRPEGSVSTLKIQRTERGDSAVYLCASSHPGGSVYYNEQFFGPGTRLTVL.